What follows are 25 T cell receptor beta chains derived from one specimen sequenced in a study of neurological immune-mediated disorders. TCRdb reprocessed the 5' RACE reads with MiXCR, giving one entry per CDR3 protein. The sample records under 40,000 distinct CDR3 sequences, approximately 4.2% being singletons. The sequenced material came from PBMCs. These receptor sequences come from a man younger than 35 in good health.

This clonotype has ten or more counts. The rearrangement links TRBV5-1 to TRBJ1-3; D not resolved. The CDR3 extends over 16 amino acids. Between the trimmed V and J ends, which lost 0 bases and 0 bases, there was a span of 10 bases. CDR1 and CDR2 from the germline V gene are SGHRS and YFSETQ. CDR3 coding DNA: TGCGCCAGCAGCTTGGACTCCAGGCACTCTGGAAACACCATATATTTT. It encodes CASSLDSRHSGNTIYF.

This clonotype ranks as medium-sized. This chain connects TRBV2 to TRBJ2-5; TRBD2 matches 7 bases. Trimming took 9 bases from V and 5 from J; bases not matched to a gene: 6. CDR1 and CDR2 from the germline V gene are SNHLY and FYNNEI. The CDR3 runs 12 residues. The CDR3 loop reads CASRTSVETQYF. For the CDR3, the DNA is TGTGCCAGTAGAACTAGCGTGGAGACCCAGTACTTC.

This clonotype was detected ten times or more. This sequence joins TRBV20-1 and TRBJ2-2; the D gene could be TRBD1 or TRBD2 (5 bases each). The V gene's germline CDR1 is DFQATT and CDR2 SNEGSKA (reference sequence). The CDR3 extends over 13 amino acids. Deletions cut 5 bases from V and 6 bases from J, with 13 bases between. CDR3 amino acids: CSASSREPGELFF. In DNA form, the CDR3 reads TGCAGTGCTTCCAGCAGGGAGCCCGGGGAGCTGTTTTTT.

This clonotype occurred many times. The chain combines TRBV7-3 with TRBJ2-1; D uncertain. The V end lost 2 bases, the J end lost 6 bases, and 2 bases lay between the germline ends. CDR1 is SGHTA, CDR2 FQGTGA, per germline. CDR3 length: 11 amino acids. CDR3 nucleotides: TGTGCCAGCAGCTTAGGCAATGAGCAGTTCTTC. It translates to CASSLGNEQFF.

This clonotype was detected many times. This chain joins TRBV5-1 and TRBJ1-2, with D maybe TRBD1 (5 bases). This CDR3 region has 15 residues. V was trimmed by 0 bases and J by 5 bases, leaving 14 bases between them. The germline V gene encodes CDR1 SGHRS and CDR2 YFSETQ. The CDR3 coding sequence is TGCGCCAGCAGCTTGGAGGCAGGACACATTTATGGCTACACCTTC. This translates into CASSLEAGHIYGYTF.

At least ten counts were recorded for this clonotype. The chain employs TRBV6-6 and TRBJ1-4, with a weak D call TRBD1 (5 bases). Trimming left V 8 bases short and J 7 bases short, with 8 bases between. This CDR3 has 11 amino acids. CDR1 MNHNY and CDR2 SVGAGI come from the germline V gene (reference sequence). The CDR3 is CASVGGEKLFF. The DNA of the CDR3 is TGTGCCAGCGTGGGGGGTGAAAAACTGTTTTTT.

This clonotype was picked up many times. This rearrangement joins TRBV7-6 to TRBJ2-5; D possibly matches TRBD1 or TRBD2 (6 bases each). This CDR3 contains 13 residues. From germline, CDR1 is SGHVS and CDR2 FNYEAQ. V lost 5 bases, J lost 5 bases, and 12 bases lay in between. The CDR3 coding sequence is TGTGCCAGCAGCCCTGGGGGGCGGGAGACCCAGTACTTC. Protein product: CASSPGGRETQYF.

This clonotype was picked up many times. The chain couples TRBV7-3 to TRBJ2-2; D might be TRBD2 (6 bases). This CDR3 is 14 amino acids long. The V gene lost 8 bases and the J gene lost 1 base, with 11 bases spanning the gap. Germline CDR1 is SGHTA and CDR2 is FQGTGA. CDR3 sequence: CASAWGVNTGELFF. CDR3 coding DNA: TGTGCCAGCGCTTGGGGGGTGAACACCGGGGAGCTGTTTTTT.

This clonotype appeared many times. V gene TRBV6-5 combines with J gene TRBJ1-2; possible D gene TRBD1, 6 bases. This CDR3 region has 13 residues. Germline V CDR1 and CDR2: MNHEY, SVGAGI. V was pared by 5 bases and J by 6 bases, with 13 bases between. The CDR3 region is CASSPSGVHGYTF. CDR3 DNA: TGTGCCAGCAGTCCCTCAGGGGTTCATGGCTACACCTTC.

This clonotype has a count of ten or more. The CDR3 DNA reads as TGCAGTGCTAGCCGCCCGGGGGAGCAAGAGACCCAGTACTTC. Translating it yields CSASRPGEQETQYF. The chain employs TRBV20-1 and TRBJ2-5; tentatively, D is TRBD2 (6 bases). V was shortened by 3 bases and J by 2 bases, with 13 bases between the two germline ends. The CDR3 spans 14 residues. CDR1 and CDR2 (germline): DFQATT, SNEGSKA (reference sequence).

This clonotype was counted many times. This chain links TRBV4-3 with TRBJ2-7, with D perhaps matching TRBD1 (6 bases). V lost 5 bases and J lost 0, with 11 bases in between. CDR1 is LGHNA and CDR2 is YSLEER in the germline V gene. The CDR3 consists of 14 residues. The CDR3 DNA sequence: TGCGCCAGCAGCTCTGACAGGCTCTCCTACGAGCAGTACTTC. It codes for CASSSDRLSYEQYF.

This clonotype was recorded many times. The chain links TRBV7-2 to TRBJ1-4, with a weak D call TRBD1 (6 bases). Trimming cost V 2 bases and J 7 bases, with 14 bases left between them. The length of the CDR3 is 15 residues. Germline CDR1 SGHTA, CDR2 FQGNSA. This chain's CDR3 is CASSLLGSGAEKLFF. In DNA form, the CDR3 reads TGTGCCAGCAGCTTACTTGGGTCAGGGGCTGAAAAACTGTTTTTT.

This clonotype showed up many times. The V gene is TRBV11-3, the J gene TRBJ2-2; a weak D match, TRBD2 (5 bases). Germline CDR1 SGHNT, CDR2 YENEEA. There are 15 residues in the CDR3. The V and J ends lost 3 bases and 0 bases respectively, with 8 bases between them. The CDR3 sequence: CASSFGETNTGELFF. CDR3 nucleotide sequence: TGTGCCAGCAGCTTCGGGGAAACGAACACCGGGGAGCTGTTTTTT.

This clonotype has at least ten counts. A read error may produce the germline difference seen at one junction end. The chain's CDR3 is CSVAGTSGLRVF. CDR3 nucleotides: TGCAGCGTTGCCGGGACCTCCGGGCTCAGAGTCTTC. This chain joins TRBV29-1 and TRBJ2-1; D is perhaps TRBD1 or TRBD2 (5 bases each). From germline, CDR1 is SQVTM and CDR2 ANQGSEA. This CDR3 has 12 amino acids.

This clonotype showed up many times. The chain joins TRBV6-5 to TRBJ2-7, with 9 bases aligning to TRBD1. Germline V gene sequence: CDR1 MNHEY, CDR2 SVGAGI. The ends lost 0 bases at V and 8 bases at J; junction bases unmatched: 5. The CDR3 is 14 amino acids. The CDR3 DNA sequence: TGTGCCAGCAGTTACTCGTCGGGACAGGGAAAGCAGTACTTC. Translating it yields CASSYSSGQGKQYF.

This clonotype was seen only once. One end of the junction does not line up with germline, which may come from a read error. This sequence joins TRBV7-2 and TRBJ2-1; TRBD1 matches at 8 bases. This CDR3 spans 14 amino acids. From germline, CDR1 is SGHTA and CDR2 FQGNSA. CDR3 sequence: CSSSLVYRGNEQFF. The CDR3 nucleotides read TGTTCCAGCAGCTTAGTTTACAGGGGGAATGAGCAGTTCTTC.

This clonotype was detected ten times or more. The rearrangement joins TRBV10-3 to TRBJ1-2; maybe TRBD1 (5 bases). Germline loops: CDR1 ENHRY, CDR2 SYGVKD. The ends were cut back, 6 bases at V and 8 bases at J, with 13 bases in the middle. This CDR3 has 12 amino acids. The CDR3 sequence: CAIRQGVDGYTF. The CDR3 DNA reads as TGTGCCATCAGGCAGGGTGTCGACGGCTACACCTTC.

This clonotype showed up many times. V usage is TRBV7-2 and J usage is TRBJ1-2; a weak D match, TRBD1 (5 bases). The CDR3 is made up of 14 amino acids. Germline CDR1 is SGHTA and CDR2 is FQGNSA. The V gene lost 1 base and the J gene lost 4 bases, with 10 bases spanning the gap. CDR3 sequence reads: CASSLVKGIYGYTF. The DNA for the CDR3 is TGTGCCAGCAGCTTAGTGAAGGGGATCTATGGCTACACCTTC.

This clonotype showed up many times. The gene calls are TRBV12-3 or TRBV12-4 and TRBJ2-7, with 7 bases lining up with TRBD1. The CDR3 is made up of 14 amino acids. The V and J ends lost 6 bases and 4 bases, in that order; junction bases with no gene match: 9. CDR3 nucleotides: TGTGCCAGCAGCCGAGGACAGGTTGGTTACGAGCAGTACTTC. It translates to CASSRGQVGYEQYF.

In this sample, this clonotype turned up many times. This chain links TRBV9 with TRBJ2-2, with D perhaps TRBD1 (5 bases). CDR3 length: 14 amino acids. The V gene's germline CDR1 is SGDLS and CDR2 YYNGEE. Trimming stripped 5 bases from V and 5 bases from J, with 13 bases between. The CDR3 nucleotides are TGTGCCAGCAGGGACAATCGAGGAACCGGGGAGCTGTTTTTT. Translated: CASRDNRGTGELFF. The full variable domain, rest sourced from reference TRBV9 and TRBJ2-2, is DSGVTQTPKHLITATGQRVTLRCSPRSGDLSVYWYQQSLDQGLQFLIQYYNGEERAKGNILERFSAQQFPDLHSELNLSSLELGDSALYFCASRDNRGTGELFFGEGSRLTVL.

This clonotype was found many times. This sequence joins TRBV5-1 and TRBJ2-7; 8 positions agree with TRBD1. V gave up 3 bases and J gave up 7 bases; unmatched junction bases: 12. The length of the CDR3 is 15 residues. Germline CDR1 reads SGHRS; CDR2 reads YFSETQ. The CDR3 loop reads CASSSRTGTRREQYF. The CDR3 DNA reads as TGCGCCAGCAGCTCTCGGACAGGGACGCGTAGAGAGCAGTACTTC. Supplemented by reference TRBV5-1 and TRBJ2-7, the full variable domain reads KAGVTQTPRYLIKTRGQQVTLSCSPISGHRSVSWYQQTPGQGLQFLFEYFSETQRNKGNFPGRFSGRQFSNSRSEMNVSTLELGDSALYLCASSSRTGTRREQYFGPGTRLTVT.

This clonotype was counted ten times or more. The chain carries TRBV5-1 and TRBJ2-3, with TRBD2 matching over 9 bases. The V gene end was trimmed by 4 bases and the J gene end by 4 bases; junction bases not matched to a gene: 10. Germline CDR1 reads SGHRS; CDR2 reads YFSETQ. The CDR3 sequence is 16 residues long. The CDR3 coding sequence is TGCGCCAGCAGCCCGGGGCTAGCGGGGAGTTCAGATACGCAGTATTTT. Translating it yields CASSPGLAGSSDTQYF.

This clonotype has ten or more counts. This rearrangement joins TRBV10-1 to TRBJ2-5, with 7 positions matching TRBD1. The CDR3 consists of 15 residues. The trim removed 2 bases at V and 2 bases at J, leaving 5 bases unmatched. CDR1 and CDR2 (germline): WNHNN, SYGVQD (reference sequence). The CDR3 coding sequence is TGCGCCAGCAGTGAGCACGGACAGGCGCAAGAGACCCAGTACTTC. Translating it yields CASSEHGQAQETQYF.

This clonotype was seen many times. The V gene is TRBV7-2, the J gene TRBJ1-3; D is ambiguous. With 3 bases removed from V and 4 bases from J, the gap between germline ends came to 16 bases. The CDR3 consists of 16 residues. Germline-derived CDR1 and CDR2 are SGHTA and FQGNSA. The CDR3 reads CASSFFTTPGGNTIYF. The CDR3 DNA reads TGTGCCAGCAGCTTTTTTACCACTCCCGGGGGAAACACCATATATTTT. The full variable domain, in which reference TRBV7-2 and TRBJ1-3 provide the parts outside the CDR3, is GAGVSQSPSNKVTEKGKDVELRCDPISGHTALYWYRQSLGQGLEFLIYFQGNSAPDKSGLPSDRFSAERTGGSVSTLTIQRTQQEDSAVYLCASSFFTTPGGNTIYFGEGSWLTVV.

Ten or more counts support this clonotype. This chain uses TRBV4-2 with TRBJ2-5, with unresolved D. CDR1 and CDR2 (germline): LGHNA, YNFKEQ. Deletions cut 4 bases from V and 4 bases from J, with 10 bases between. This CDR3 has 13 residues. For the CDR3, the DNA is TGTGCCAGCAGCCCGACGATCGGAGAGACCCAGTACTTC. Amino acid sequence: CASSPTIGETQYF.